This T cell receptor beta chain was obtained from a study of blood T cell repertoires in COVID-19. Study as a whole: PBMCs, B-cell-depleted T cells, or T cells provided the cDNA or gDNA that made up the material.

Looked up from germline, CDR1 is GTSNPN and CDR2 is SVGIG (reference sequence). V was cut by 0 bases and J by 3 bases, with 9 bases left in between. CDR3 length: 14 amino acids. Source study methods: For nucleated cells, counts were estimated from reference gene primer amplification. Some clones are missing from TCRdb's copy, which holds only in-frame ones; the method was immunoSEQ multiplex PCR. The D gene and trimming were derived from the DNA, and the V and J assignments and clone size from that table. The table includes 55,000 to 65,000 clones, 80% to 90% detected once. This clone has just one count.

This sequence was found in an older woman with COVID-19, enrolled during active disease. The rearrangement joins TRBV30 to TRBJ1-5; possible D gene TRBD1, 5 bases. Source material: peripheral blood. CDR3 loop: CAWSVSQVNQPQHF. CDR3 nucleotide sequence: TGTGCCTGGAGTGTCTCACAGGTCAATCAGCCCCAGCATTTT.